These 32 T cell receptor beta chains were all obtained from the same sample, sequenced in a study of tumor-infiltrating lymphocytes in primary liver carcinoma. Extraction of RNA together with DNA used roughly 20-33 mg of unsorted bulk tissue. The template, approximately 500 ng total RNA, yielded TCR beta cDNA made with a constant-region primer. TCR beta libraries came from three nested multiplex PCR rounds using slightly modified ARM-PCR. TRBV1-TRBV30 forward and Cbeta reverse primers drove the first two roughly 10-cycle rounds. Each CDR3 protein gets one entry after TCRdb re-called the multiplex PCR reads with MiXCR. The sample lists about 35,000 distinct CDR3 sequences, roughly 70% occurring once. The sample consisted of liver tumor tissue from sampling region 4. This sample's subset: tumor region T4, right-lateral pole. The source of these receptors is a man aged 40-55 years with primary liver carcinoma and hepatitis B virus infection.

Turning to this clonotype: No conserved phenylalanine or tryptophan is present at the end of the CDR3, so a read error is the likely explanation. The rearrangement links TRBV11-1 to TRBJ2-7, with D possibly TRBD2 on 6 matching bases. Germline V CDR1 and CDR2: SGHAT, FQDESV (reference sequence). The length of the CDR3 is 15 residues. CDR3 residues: CSSSLTGSGEYEQYS. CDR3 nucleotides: TGTTCCAGTAGCTTAACGGGATCGGGAGAATACGAGCAGTACTCC.

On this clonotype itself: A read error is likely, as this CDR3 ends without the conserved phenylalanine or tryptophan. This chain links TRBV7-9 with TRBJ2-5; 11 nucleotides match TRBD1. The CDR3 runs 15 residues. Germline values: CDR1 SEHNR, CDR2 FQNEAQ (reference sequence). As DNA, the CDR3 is TGTGCCATCAGCCCCCGGGACAGGGGGCAAGAGACCCAGTACATC. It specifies CAISPRDRGQETQYI.

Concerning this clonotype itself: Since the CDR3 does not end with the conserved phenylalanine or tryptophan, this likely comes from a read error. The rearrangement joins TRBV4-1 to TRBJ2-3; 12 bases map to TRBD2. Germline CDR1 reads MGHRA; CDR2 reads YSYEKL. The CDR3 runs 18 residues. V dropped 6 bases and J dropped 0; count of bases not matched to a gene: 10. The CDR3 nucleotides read TGCGCCAGCAGTCTTCGGGTCACTAGCGGGGGGAGCACAGATACGCAGTATCTT. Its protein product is CASSLRVTSGGSTDTQYL.

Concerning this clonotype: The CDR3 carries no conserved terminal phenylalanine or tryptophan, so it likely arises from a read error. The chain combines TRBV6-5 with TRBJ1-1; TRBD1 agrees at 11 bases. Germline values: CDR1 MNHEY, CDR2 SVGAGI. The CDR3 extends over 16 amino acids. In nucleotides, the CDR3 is TGTGCCGGCAGTTGGGGGACAGGGGGGATGGACACTGAAGCTTTCCTT. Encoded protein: CAGSWGTGGMDTEAFL.

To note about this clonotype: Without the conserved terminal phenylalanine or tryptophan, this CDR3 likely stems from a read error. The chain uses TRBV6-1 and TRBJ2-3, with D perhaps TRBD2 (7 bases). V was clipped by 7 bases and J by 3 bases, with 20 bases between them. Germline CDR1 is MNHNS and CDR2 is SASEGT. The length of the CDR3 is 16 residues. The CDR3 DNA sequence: TGTGCCAGCACCGAAATAGGGGGAGGGAGGACAGATACGCAGTATCTT. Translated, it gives CASTEIGGGRTDTQYL.

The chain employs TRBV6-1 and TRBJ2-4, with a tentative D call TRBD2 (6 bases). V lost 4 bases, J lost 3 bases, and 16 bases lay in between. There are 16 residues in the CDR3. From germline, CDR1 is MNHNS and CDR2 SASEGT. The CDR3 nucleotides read TGTGCCAGCAGTGCCACGGGGAGGTTCAACAAAAACATTCAGTACTTC. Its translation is CASSATGRFNKNIQYF.

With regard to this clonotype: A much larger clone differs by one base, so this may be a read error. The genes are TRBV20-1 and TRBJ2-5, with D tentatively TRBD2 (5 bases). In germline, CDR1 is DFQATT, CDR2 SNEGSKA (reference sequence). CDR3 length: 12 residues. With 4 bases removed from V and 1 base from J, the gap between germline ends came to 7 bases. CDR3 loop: CSAMRAQETQYF. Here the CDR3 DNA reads TGCAGTGCTATGCGGGCCCAAGAGACCCAGTACTTC.

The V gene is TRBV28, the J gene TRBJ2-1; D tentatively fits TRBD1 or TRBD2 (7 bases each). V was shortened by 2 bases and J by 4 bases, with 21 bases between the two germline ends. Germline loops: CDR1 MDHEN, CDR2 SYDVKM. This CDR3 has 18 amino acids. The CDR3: CASSLPSGGGRRYNEQFF. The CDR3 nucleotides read TGTGCCAGCAGTTTACCTTCAGGGGGAGGGCGACGGTACAATGAGCAGTTCTTC.

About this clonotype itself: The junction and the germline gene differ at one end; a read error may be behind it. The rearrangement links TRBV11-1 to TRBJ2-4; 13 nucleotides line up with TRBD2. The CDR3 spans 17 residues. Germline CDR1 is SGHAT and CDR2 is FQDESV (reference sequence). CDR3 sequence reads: CASSLLGTSGTNNILYF. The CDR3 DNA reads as TGTGCCAGCAGCCTTCTCGGGACTAGCGGGACCAATAACATTCTGTACTTC. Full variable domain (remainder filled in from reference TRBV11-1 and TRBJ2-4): EAEVAQSPRYKITEKSQAVAFWCDPISGHATLYWYRQILGQGPELLVQFQDESVVDDSQLPKDRFSAERLKGVDSTLKIQPAELGDSAMYLCASSLLGTSGTNNILYFGAGTRLSVL.

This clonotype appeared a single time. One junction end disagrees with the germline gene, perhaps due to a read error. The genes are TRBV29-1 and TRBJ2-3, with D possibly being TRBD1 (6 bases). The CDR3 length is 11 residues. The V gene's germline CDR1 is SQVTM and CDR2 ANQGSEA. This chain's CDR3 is CSARKTGTQYF. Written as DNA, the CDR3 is TGTAGCGCGAGAAAGACAGGTACGCAGTATTTT.

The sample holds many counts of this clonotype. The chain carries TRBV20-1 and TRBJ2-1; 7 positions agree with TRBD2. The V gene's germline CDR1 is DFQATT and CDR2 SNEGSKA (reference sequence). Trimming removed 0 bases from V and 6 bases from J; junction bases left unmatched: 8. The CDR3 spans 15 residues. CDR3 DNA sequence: TGCAGTGCTAGAGATCCCCGCGGGAGCGGCAATGAGCAGTTCTTC. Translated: CSARDPRGSGNEQFF.

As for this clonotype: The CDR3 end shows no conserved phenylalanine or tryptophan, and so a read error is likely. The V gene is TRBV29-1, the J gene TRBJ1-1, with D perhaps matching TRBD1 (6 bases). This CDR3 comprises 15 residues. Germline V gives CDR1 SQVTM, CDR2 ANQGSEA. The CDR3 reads CSVGGGWGMNTEAFL. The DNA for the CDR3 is TGTAGTGTTGGTGGGGGCTGGGGGATGAACACTGAGGCTTTCCTT.

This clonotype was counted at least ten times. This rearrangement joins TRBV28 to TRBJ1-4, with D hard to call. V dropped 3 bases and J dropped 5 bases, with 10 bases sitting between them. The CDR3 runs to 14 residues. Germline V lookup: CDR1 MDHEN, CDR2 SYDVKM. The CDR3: CASSLAGPNEKLFF. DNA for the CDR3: TGTGCCAGCAGTTTGGCAGGCCCGAATGAAAAACTGTTTTTT.

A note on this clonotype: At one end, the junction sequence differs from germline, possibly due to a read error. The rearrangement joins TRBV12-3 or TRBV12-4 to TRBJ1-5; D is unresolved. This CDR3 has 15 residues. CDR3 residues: CASSLLANSHQPQHF. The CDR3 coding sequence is TGCGCCAGTAGTTTGTTAGCCAATAGCCATCAGCCCCAGCATTTT.

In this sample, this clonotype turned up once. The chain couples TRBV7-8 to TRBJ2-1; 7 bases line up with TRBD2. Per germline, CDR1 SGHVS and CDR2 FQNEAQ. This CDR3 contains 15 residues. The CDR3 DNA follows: TGTACCAACTCTCCCAGCGGGATGGGCGACAATGAGCAGTTCTTC. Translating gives CTNSPSGMGDNEQFF.

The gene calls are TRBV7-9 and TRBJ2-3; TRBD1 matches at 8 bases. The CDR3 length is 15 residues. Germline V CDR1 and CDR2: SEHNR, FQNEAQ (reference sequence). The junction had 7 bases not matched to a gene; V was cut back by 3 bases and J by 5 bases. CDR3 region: CASSLDRDGGDTQYF. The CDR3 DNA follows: TGTGCCAGCAGCTTGGACAGGGACGGGGGAGATACGCAGTATTTT.

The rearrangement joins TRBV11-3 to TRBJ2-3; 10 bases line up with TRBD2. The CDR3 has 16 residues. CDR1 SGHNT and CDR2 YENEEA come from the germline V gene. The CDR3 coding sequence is TGTGTTAGCAGCGGCAGCCCAGCGGGAGGGGTGGATACGCAGTATTTT. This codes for CVSSGSPAGGVDTQYF.

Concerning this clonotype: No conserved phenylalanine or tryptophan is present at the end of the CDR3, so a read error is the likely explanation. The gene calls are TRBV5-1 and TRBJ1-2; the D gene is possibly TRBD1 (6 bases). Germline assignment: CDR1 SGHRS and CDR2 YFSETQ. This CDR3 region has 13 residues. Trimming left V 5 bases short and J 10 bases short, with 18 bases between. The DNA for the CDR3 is TGCGCCAGCAGTTCGGAGGGGGGGACCGTCTACACCCTC. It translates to CASSSEGGTVYTL.

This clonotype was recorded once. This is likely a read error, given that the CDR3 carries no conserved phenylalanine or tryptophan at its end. CDR3 in DNA: TGTGCCAGCAGTTACGATGGGAGGAATAGCGGGATCTGCGAGCAGTACTAC. Amino acids: CASSYDGRNSGICEQYY. This chain connects TRBV6-2 or TRBV6-3 to TRBJ2-7; 8 nucleotides match TRBD2. CDR3 length: 17 amino acids. V was pared by 2 bases and J by 6 bases, with 15 bases of the junction left unmatched. CDR1 is MNHEY and CDR2 is SVGEGT in the germline V gene.

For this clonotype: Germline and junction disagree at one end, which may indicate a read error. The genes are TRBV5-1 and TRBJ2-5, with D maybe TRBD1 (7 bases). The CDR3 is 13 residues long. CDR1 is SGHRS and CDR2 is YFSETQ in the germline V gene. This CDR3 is CAIRGALQETQYF. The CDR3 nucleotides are TGTGCCATCAGGGGGGCACTCCAAGAGACCCAGTACTTC. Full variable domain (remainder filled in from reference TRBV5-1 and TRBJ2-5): KAGVTQTPRYLIKTRGQQVTLSCSPISGHRSVSWYQQTPGQGLQFLFEYFSETQRNKGNFPGRFSGRQFSNSRSEMNVSTLELGDSALYLCAIRGALQETQYFGPGTRLLVL.

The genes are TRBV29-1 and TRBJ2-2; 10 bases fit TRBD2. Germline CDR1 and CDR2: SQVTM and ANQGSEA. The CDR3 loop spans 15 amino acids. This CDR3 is CWVGTSAASTGELFF. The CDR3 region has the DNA TGCTGGGTTGGGACTAGCGCGGCGAGCACCGGGGAGCTGTTTTTT.

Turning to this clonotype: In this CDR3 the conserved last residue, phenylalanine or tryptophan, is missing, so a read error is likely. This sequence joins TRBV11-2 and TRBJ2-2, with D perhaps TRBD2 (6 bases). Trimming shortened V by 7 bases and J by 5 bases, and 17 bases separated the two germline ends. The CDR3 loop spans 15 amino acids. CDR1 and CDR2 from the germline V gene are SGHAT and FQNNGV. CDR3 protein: CASNHVRGRTGELFL. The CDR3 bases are TGTGCCAGCAACCATGTCCGGGGGAGGACCGGGGAGCTGTTTTTG.

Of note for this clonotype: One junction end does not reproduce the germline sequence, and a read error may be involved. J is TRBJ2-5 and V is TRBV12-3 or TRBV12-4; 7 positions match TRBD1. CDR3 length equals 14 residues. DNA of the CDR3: TGTGCCAGCCCTCAGGGACAGTCCCAAGAGATCCAGTATTTC. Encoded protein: CASPQGQSQEIQYF.

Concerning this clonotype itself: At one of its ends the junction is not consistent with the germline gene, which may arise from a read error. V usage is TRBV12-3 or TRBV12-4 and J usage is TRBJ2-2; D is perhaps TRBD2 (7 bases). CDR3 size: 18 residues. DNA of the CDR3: TGTGCCAGCAGTTTCCCCACGGGGGGCTTAGGGAACACCGGGGAGCTCTTTTTT. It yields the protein CASSFPTGGLGNTGELFF.

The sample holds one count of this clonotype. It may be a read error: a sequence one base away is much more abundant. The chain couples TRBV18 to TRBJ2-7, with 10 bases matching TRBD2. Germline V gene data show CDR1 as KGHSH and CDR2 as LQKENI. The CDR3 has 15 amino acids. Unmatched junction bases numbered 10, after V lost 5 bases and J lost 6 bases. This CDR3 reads CASSIGTSVSGEQYF. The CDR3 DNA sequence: TGTGCCAGCTCAATCGGGACTAGCGTGAGTGGCGAGCAGTACTTC. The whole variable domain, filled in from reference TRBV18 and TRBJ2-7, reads NAGVMQNPRHLVRRRGQEARLRCSPMKGHSHVYWYRQLPEEGLKFMVYLQKENIIDESGMPKERFSAEFPKEGPSILRIQQVVRGDSAAYFCASSIGTSVSGEQYFGPGTRLTVT.

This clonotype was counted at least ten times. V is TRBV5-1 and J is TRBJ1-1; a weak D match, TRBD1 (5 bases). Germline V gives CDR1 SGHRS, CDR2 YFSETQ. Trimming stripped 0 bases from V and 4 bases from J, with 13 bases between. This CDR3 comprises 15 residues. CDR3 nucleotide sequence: TGCGCCAGCAGCTTGGATAATCCGGGGGGCACTGAAGCTTTCTTT. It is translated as CASSLDNPGGTEAFF.

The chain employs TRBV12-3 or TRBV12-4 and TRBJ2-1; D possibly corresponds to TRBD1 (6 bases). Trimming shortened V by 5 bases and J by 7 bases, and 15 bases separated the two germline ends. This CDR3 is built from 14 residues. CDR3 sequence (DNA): TGTGCCAGCAGTCCTCAGGGGCTGCGGAATGAGCAGTTCTTC. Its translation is CASSPQGLRNEQFF.

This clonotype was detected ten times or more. The CDR3 loop reads CASSLNPGGMAGELFF. The CDR3 region has the DNA TGTGCCAGCAGCTTAAACCCGGGGGGGATGGCCGGGGAGCTGTTTTTT. This sequence joins TRBV7-3 and TRBJ2-2, with TRBD2 matching 8 bases. Unmatched junction bases numbered 7, after V lost 1 base and J lost 6 bases. Germline V gives CDR1 SGHTA, CDR2 FQGTGA. There are 16 residues in the CDR3. Complete variable domain (other parts from reference TRBV7-3 and TRBJ2-2): GAGVSQTPSNKVTEKGKYVELRCDPISGHTALYWYRQSLGQGPEFLIYFQGTGAADDSGLPNDRFFAVRPEGSVSTLKIQRTERGDSAVYLCASSLNPGGMAGELFFGEGSRLTVL.

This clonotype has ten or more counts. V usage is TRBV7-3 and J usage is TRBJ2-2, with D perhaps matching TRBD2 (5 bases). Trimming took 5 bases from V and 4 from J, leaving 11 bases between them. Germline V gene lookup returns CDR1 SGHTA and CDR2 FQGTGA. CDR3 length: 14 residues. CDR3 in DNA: TGTGCCAGCAGCGCAGGCGGGTCCACCGGGGAGCTGTTTTTT. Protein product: CASSAGGSTGELFF.

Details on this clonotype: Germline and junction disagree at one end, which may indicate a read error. CDR3 loop: CTSSLDSSYEQYF. The CDR3 nucleotides are TGTACCAGCAGCTTAGACAGCTCCTATGAGCAGTACTTC. The genes are TRBV7-9 and TRBJ2-7; D may be TRBD1 (5 bases). Germline CDR1 reads SEHNR; CDR2 reads FQNEAQ (reference sequence). This CDR3 contains 13 residues.

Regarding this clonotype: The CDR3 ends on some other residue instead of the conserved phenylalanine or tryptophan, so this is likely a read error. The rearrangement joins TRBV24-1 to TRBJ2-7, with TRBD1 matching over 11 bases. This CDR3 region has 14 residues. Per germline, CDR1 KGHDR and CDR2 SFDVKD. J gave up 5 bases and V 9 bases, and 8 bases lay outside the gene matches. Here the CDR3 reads CATPIRDRGNEQYS. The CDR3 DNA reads TGTGCCACCCCCATAAGGGACAGGGGGAACGAGCAGTACTCC.

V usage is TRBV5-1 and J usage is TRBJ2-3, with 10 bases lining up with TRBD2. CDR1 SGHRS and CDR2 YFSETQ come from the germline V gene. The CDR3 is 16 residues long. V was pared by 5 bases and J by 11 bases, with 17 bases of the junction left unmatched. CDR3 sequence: CASRESSGSSTDLQYF. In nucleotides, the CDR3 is TGCGCCAGCAGGGAGTCTAGCGGGAGTTCCACAGATTTGCAGTATTTT.